This T cell receptor (beta chain) was identified in a study of blood T cell repertoires in COVID-19. Looking at the study overall: T cells, B-cell-depleted T cells, or PBMCs provided the cDNA or gDNA that served as material.

Germline loops: CDR1 MNHEY, CDR2 SMNVEV (reference sequence). The germline V and J ends were trimmed by 4 bases and 3 bases, with 7 bases remaining between them. The CDR3 length is 12 residues. A single count supports this clone. Sequencing used immunoSEQ multiplex PCR; TCRdb keeps in-frame clones, though not all of them. Found here are 110,000 to 150,000 clones, over 70% of them singletons; the top ten hold more than 1.5%. Source material: peripheral blood. The V and J genes are TRBV27 and TRBJ2-7; possibly TRBD1 for D (6 bases). The receptor was derived from a woman aged 55-69 years with acute or convalescent COVID-19. The CDR3 sequence is CASSSTGYEQYF. Here the CDR3 DNA reads TGTGCCAGCAGTTCGACAGGCTACGAGCAGTACTTC.